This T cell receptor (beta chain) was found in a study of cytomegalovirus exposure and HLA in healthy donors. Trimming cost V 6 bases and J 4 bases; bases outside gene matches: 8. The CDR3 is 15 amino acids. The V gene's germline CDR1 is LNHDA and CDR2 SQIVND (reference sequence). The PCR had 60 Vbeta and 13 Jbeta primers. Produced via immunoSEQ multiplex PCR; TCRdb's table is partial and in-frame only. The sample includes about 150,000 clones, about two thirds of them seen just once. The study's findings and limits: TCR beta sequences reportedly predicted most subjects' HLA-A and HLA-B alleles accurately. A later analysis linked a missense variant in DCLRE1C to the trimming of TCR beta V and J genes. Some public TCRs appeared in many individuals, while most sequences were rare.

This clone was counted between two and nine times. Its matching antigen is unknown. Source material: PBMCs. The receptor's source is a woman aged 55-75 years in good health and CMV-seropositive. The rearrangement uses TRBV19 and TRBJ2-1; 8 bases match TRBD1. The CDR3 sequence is CASSPWTGSYNEQFF. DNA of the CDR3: TGTGCCAGTAGCCCCTGGACAGGGTCATACAATGAGCAGTTCTTC. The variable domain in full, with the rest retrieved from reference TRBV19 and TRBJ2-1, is DGGITQSPKYLFRKEGQNVTLSCEQNLNHDAMYWYRQDPGQGLRLIYYSQIVNDFQKGDIAEGYSVSREKKESFPLTVTSAQKNPTAFYLCASSPWTGSYNEQFFGPGTRLTVL.